At least ten counts were recorded for the clone carrying this T cell receptor (beta chain). Its antigen remains unidentified. This entry belongs to a study of cytomegalovirus exposure and HLA in healthy donors. About the research overall: Researchers previously reported finding 90 million to 130 million unique TCR beta sequences from roughly 170 million T cells. Study outcomes and limitations: Analysis was performed later, and it showed HLA-associated TCR beta chains to be more clonally expanded than equally common others.

In germline, CDR1 is SQVTM, CDR2 ANQGSEA. The CDR3 spans 12 residues. PCR used 60 Vbeta primers and 13 Jbeta primers. Sequencing was performed with immunoSEQ multiplex PCR; in TCRdb, only in-frame clones are kept and a portion is missing. This table has around 190,000 clones, 85% to 90% appearing once. The chain links TRBV29-1 to TRBJ1-1; D call uncertain. Sequenced input: PBMCs. The clonotype comes from a woman between 18 and 30 years old in good health and CMV-seronegative. CDR3: CIAWEEDTEAFF. CDR3 DNA: TGCATTGCCTGGGAGGAGGACACTGAAGCTTTCTTT.